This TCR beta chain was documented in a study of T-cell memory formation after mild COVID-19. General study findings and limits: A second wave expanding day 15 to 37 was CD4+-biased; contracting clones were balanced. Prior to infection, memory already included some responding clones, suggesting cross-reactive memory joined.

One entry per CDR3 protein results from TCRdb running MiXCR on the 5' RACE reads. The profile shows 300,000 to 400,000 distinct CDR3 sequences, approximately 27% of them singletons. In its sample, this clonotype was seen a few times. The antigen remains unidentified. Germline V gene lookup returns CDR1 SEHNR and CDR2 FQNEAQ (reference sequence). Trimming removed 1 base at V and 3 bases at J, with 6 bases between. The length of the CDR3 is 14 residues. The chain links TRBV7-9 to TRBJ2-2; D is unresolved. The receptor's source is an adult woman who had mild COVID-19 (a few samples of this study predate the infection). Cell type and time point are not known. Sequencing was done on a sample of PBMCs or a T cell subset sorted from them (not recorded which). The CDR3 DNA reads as TGTGCCAGCAGCTTAGTAGGTCACACCGGGGAGCTGTTTTTT. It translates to CASSLVGHTGELFF. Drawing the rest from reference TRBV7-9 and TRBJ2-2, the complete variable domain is DTGVSQNPRHKITKRGQNVTFRCDPISEHNRLYWYRQTLGQGPEFLTYFQNEAQLEKSRLLSDRFSAERPKGSFSTLEIQRTEQGDSAMYLCASSLVGHTGELFFGEGSRLTVL.